Listed below are T cell receptor beta chains from one sample, sequenced in a study of shared clonotypes between healthy human individuals. Data came from immunoSEQ multiplex PCR; TCRdb stores just in-frame clones and leaves some out. This table holds roughly 1,100,000 clones, around 74% found once. Sequenced sample: memory CD4+ T cells sorted from blood. These receptors all stem from a man between 18 and 29 years old in good health. Both conserved end residues are part of each CDR3. The D gene is left open where the match is weak. Only some rows state a clone size, as once, few, many or a class for expanded clones.

j_gene | abundance | v_gene | d_gene | CDR3nt | CDR3aa
TRBJ1-1 | . | TRBV5-1 | TRBD1 | TGCGCCAGCAGCTCTTCGGACAGGGTATCTTTCTTT | CASSSSDRVSFF
TRBJ2-5 | . | TRBV28 | TRBD2 | TGTGCCAGCGAAGCTAGCGGAGAGACCCAGTACTTC | CASEASGETQYF
TRBJ1-6 | . | TRBV5-1 | . | TGCGCCAGCAGCTTGAACGGGGGCCGGGGCTCACCCCTCCACTTT | CASSLNGGRGSPLHF
TRBJ2-2 | . | TRBV7-2 | TRBD2 | TGTGCCAGCAGCTTAGTAACCGACTCTAGCGGGAGTTCCGGGGAGCTGTTTTTT | CASSLVTDSSGSSGELFF
TRBJ1-4 | . | TRBV18 | . | TGTGCCAGCTCACCACAGCCTTCTAATGAAAAACTGTTTTTT | CASSPQPSNEKLFF
TRBJ2-3 | once | TRBV6-5 | TRBD2 | TGTGCCAGCAGTCCCGGACTAGCCACAGATACGCAGTATTTT | CASSPGLATDTQYF
TRBJ2-7 | few | TRBV6-5 | . | TGTGCCAGCACCCCGGTATCCGGGTACTCCTACGAGCAGTACTTC | CASTPVSGYSYEQYF
TRBJ2-2 | . | TRBV7-3 | TRBD1 | TGTGCCAGCAGCGCGACAGGGGACACCGGGGAGCTGTTTTTT | CASSATGDTGELFF
TRBJ2-5 | . | TRBV6-5 | TRBD2 | TGTGCCAGCAGTTTCGGACTAGCGGGGGGGGAGACCCAGTACTTC | CASSFGLAGGETQYF
TRBJ1-1 | . | TRBV5-1 | TRBD1 | TGCGCCAGCAGCTTCGACAGGGGGAGGACTGAAGCTTTCTTT | CASSFDRGRTEAFF
TRBJ2-1 | . | TRBV6-6 | TRBD1 | TGTGCCAGCAGGCCACAGGGGGGAGGCAATGAGCAGTTCTTC | CASRPQGGGNEQFF
TRBJ1-5 | . | TRBV4-1 | . | TGCGCCAGCAGCCAAGATCGCGTCCCCCAGCCCCAGCATTTT | CASSQDRVPQPQHF
TRBJ1-2 | . | TRBV6-1 | . | TGTGCCAGCAGTGGCGTAGGGGCCAATTCTAACTATGGCTACACCTTC | CASSGVGANSNYGYTF
TRBJ2-7 | once | TRBV6-7 | TRBD1 | TGTGCCAGCAGTTACCACCGGGACAGGGGAGCCTACGAGCAGTACTTC | CASSYHRDRGAYEQYF
TRBJ1-3 | few | TRBV10-1 | TRBD1 | TGCGCCAGAAGACAGGGGGCGCTGACTGGAAACACCATATATTTT | CARRQGALTGNTIYF
TRBJ2-7 | . | TRBV7-2 | . | TGTGCCAGCACCTTTTCGGTGGGGGACTCCTACGAGCAGTACTTC | CASTFSVGDSYEQYF